This T cell receptor beta chain was captured in a study of identical twins. Points from the study as a whole: Beta out-of-frame twin sharing showed a weaker excess.

One entry per CDR3 protein, called by TCRdb with MiXCR from the 5' RACE reads. This sample has about 790,000 distinct CDR3 sequences, with around a sixth found just once. This clonotype has at least ten counts. Its antigen is still unknown. CDR3 length: 13 residues. Trimming took 1 base from V and 6 from J; bases not matched to a gene: 5. Germline V gives CDR1 DFQATT, CDR2 SNEGSKA (reference sequence). These same data were also listed under a study on T cells expressing NK-cell markers.

This receptor was taken from a woman under 30 in good health. This chain joins TRBV20-1 and TRBJ1-2, with TRBD1 matching 7 bases. Material for sequencing was PBMCs. CDR3 in DNA: TGCAGTGCTAGAGGCCAGGGGGGGGATGGCTACACCTTC. This codes for CSARGQGGDGYTF.